The clone carrying this T cell receptor beta chain was recorded only once. Its antigen is undetermined. Time point of the sample: cycle 4 day 1 (C4D1), after more than 5 weeks of nivolumab. All patients relapsed after autologous stem cell transplantation, and brentuximab vedotin exposure varied. Generated by immunoSEQ multiplex PCR, the TCRdb table keeps only in-frame clones and is missing some. The table lists 25,000 to 35,000 clones, roughly 87% of them singletons. The source of the sample is a study of PD-1 blockade in classical Hodgkin lymphoma. Trimming pared 6 bases from V and 5 bases from J, leaving 16 bases between. The CDR3 totals 14 residues. In germline, CDR1 is MDHEN, CDR2 SYDVKM. Whole-study results and caveats: TCR diversity at baseline was reported to be reduced in newly diagnosed patients relative to healthy donors. Complete responders entered with baseline diversity on par with newly diagnosed patients, the results showed.

V is TRBV28 and J is TRBJ2-5; D is uncertain. The clonotype comes from a human donor with classical Hodgkin lymphoma. The sequenced sample was peripheral blood mononuclear cells (PBMCs), obtained before the fourth cycle of nivolumab. The CDR3 region is CASRTPDGWETQYF. The CDR3 nucleotides are TGTGCCAGCAGAACTCCGGACGGGTGGGAGACCCAGTACTTC. Full variable domain (missing parts from reference TRBV28 and TRBJ2-5): DVKVTQSSRYLVKRTGEKVFLECVQDMDHENMFWYRQDPGLGLRLIYFSYDVKMKEKGDIPEGYSVSREKKERFSLILESASTNQTSMYLCASRTPDGWETQYFGPGTRLLVL.